This T cell receptor beta chain was captured by sequencing in a study of blood T cells in healthy people across ages. The germline V gene has CDR1 DFQATT and CDR2 SNEGSKA (reference sequence). CDR3 length: 17 amino acids. Caucasian, healthy and from Russia, the donors were aged between about 6 and 90. This clonotype was counted a few times. Its antigen is still unknown. A much bigger clone sits one base away, suggesting this may be a read error. General study results and limits: Comparison with aged donors showed that long-lived donors had more naive CD4+ cells and higher diversity. The authors considered diversity estimates from one million T cells to be underestimates.

Primers used in a second PCR of about 6 to 11 cycles were a sample-barcoded 5' primer and a J-beta primer mix. TCRdb re-analysed the 5' RACE reads in MiXCR, keeping a single row per CDR3 protein. The data contain fewer than 1.5 million distinct CDR3 sequences, around 42% of them singletons. Sequenced: blood. The chain combines TRBV20-1 with TRBJ2-1; 9 bases match TRBD1. Near its end, the DNA agrees better with TRBJ2-7, so the J call may be wrong. This clonotype was sampled from a woman younger than 30 in good health. The CDR3 loop reads CSARLRIAGQGYNEQYF. CDR3 DNA sequence: TGCAGTGCTAGATTAAGAATTGCGGGACAGGGATACAATGAGCAGTACTTC.